The 31 T cell receptor beta chains in this list originate from one sample, sequenced in a study of blood T cell repertoires in COVID-19 (dated by TCRdb to between 2020 and 2021). The library relied on the immunoSEQ multiplex PCR assay. The table comes from immuneACCESS by way of TCRdb, which keeps in-frame sequences with V and J called. Part of the clones is missing from these tables; in studies checked, under half for an unresolved V gene and the rest for unknown reasons. The sample profile shows about 180,000 clones; around 89% of them were found once. The top ten clones comprise 4% to 5% of the sample. Material for sequencing was peripheral blood. These receptors originate from a woman aged 25 to 39 with acute or convalescent COVID-19.

This clone was seen a single time. The chain joins TRBV30 to TRBJ1-4; D might be TRBD1 (6 bases). This CDR3 is built from 15 residues. V was trimmed by 3 bases and J by 3 bases, leaving 14 bases between them. Germline lookup yields CDR1 GTSNPN and CDR2 SVGIG (reference sequence). CDR3 sequence reads: CAWRRQQGSNEKLFF. The CDR3 coding sequence is TGTGCCTGGAGGCGTCAACAGGGTTCTAATGAAAAACTGTTTTTT. Full variable domain (remainder filled in from reference TRBV30 and TRBJ1-4): SQTIHQWPATLVQPVGSPLSLECTVEGTSNPNLYWYRQAAGRGLQLLFYSVGIGQISSEVPQNLSASRPQDRQFILSSKKLLLSDSGFYLCAWRRQQGSNEKLFFGSGTQLSVL.

This clone was detected once. The rearrangement joins TRBV12-2 to TRBJ2-7; the D call in the table, TRBD2, was not verified against the DNA. TRBV12-2 is described as a pseudogene. This CDR3 has 14 residues. CDR3 region: CASPGAGRSWEQYF. For the CDR3, the DNA is TGTGCAAGTCCAGGAGCGGGACGATCGTGGGAGCAGTACTTC.

The rearrangement joins TRBV5-1 to TRBJ2-5, with D perhaps matching TRBD1 (5 bases). The CDR3 length is 16 residues. The germline gives CDR1 SGHRS, CDR2 YFSETQ. The V and J ends lost 0 bases and 2 bases respectively, with 14 bases between them. As DNA, the CDR3 is TGCGCCAGCAGCTTGGGTGGGGCGCACGCTCAAGAGACCCAGTACTTC. It is translated as CASSLGGAHAQETQYF.

The chain uses TRBV7-2 and TRBJ2-3, with D possibly being TRBD2 (7 bases). CDR1 SGHTA and CDR2 FQGNSA come from the germline V gene. The CDR3 runs to 16 residues. Trimming left V 1 base short and J 3 bases short, with 14 bases between. DNA for the CDR3: TGTGCCAGCAGCTTAGGGGGGCTAGCGGTGACAGATACGCAGTATTTT. It encodes CASSLGGLAVTDTQYF.

The chain uses TRBV2 and TRBJ2-7; D may be TRBD1 (5 bases). The CDR3 sequence is 14 residues long. Trimming removed 6 bases at V and 4 bases at J, with 16 bases between. Germline lookup yields CDR1 SNHLY and CDR2 FYNNEI. The DNA of the CDR3 is TGTGCCAGCAGGGGCAGGGTGGTAAATTACGAGCAGTACTTC. Amino acids: CASRGRVVNYEQYF. The full variable domain, completed using reference TRBV2 and TRBJ2-7, is EPEVTQTPSHQVTQMGQEVILRCVPISNHLYFYWYRQILGQKVEFLVSFYNNEISEKSEIFDDQFSVERPDGSNFTLKIRSTKLEDSAMYFCASRGRVVNYEQYFGPGTRLTVT.

The rearrangement uses TRBV28 and TRBJ1-1; no firm D call. Per germline, CDR1 MDHEN and CDR2 SYDVKM. The CDR3 is 12 residues long. V was pared by 3 bases and J by 0 bases, with 2 bases between. The CDR3 DNA sequence: TGTGCCAGCAGTTTCGTGAACACTGAAGCTTTCTTT. Its protein is CASSFVNTEAFF.

The V call is TRBV6-1, the J call TRBJ1-5; D is unclear. CDR1 MNHNS and CDR2 SASEGT come from the germline V gene. The CDR3 covers 11 residues. V gave up 3 bases and J gave up 10 bases, with 7 bases separating them. CDR3 bases: TGTGCCAGCAGTGATATCGTCCCCCAGCATTTT. As protein: CASSDIVPQHF.

The rearrangement uses TRBV12-3 or TRBV12-4 and TRBJ2-3, with D uncertain. There are 10 residues in the CDR3. V gave up 10 bases and J gave up 7 bases, with 9 bases separating them. The CDR3 spells CATSDNTQYF. The DNA for the CDR3 is TGTGCCACCTCAGATAATACGCAGTATTTT.

This clone was found a few times. The genes are TRBV3-1 (or the pseudogene TRBV3-2) and TRBJ1-5; D not certain. The V and J ends lost 0 bases and 5 bases respectively, with 11 bases between them. CDR1 and CDR2 (germline): LGHDT, YNNKEL (reference sequence). The CDR3 spans 15 residues. The CDR3 reads CASSQDRESHQPQHF. DNA for the CDR3: TGTGCCAGCAGCCAAGATAGGGAGTCCCATCAGCCCCAGCATTTT.

This clone was observed once. V and J are TRBV11-2 and TRBJ2-5, with a weak D call TRBD1 (5 bases). Germline loops: CDR1 SGHAT, CDR2 FQNNGV. This CDR3 is built from 14 residues. V lost 3 bases and J 4 bases, leaving 12 bases between the germline ends. The CDR3 DNA sequence: TGTGCCAGCAGCTTCTTCAGGGTTAGAGAGACCCAGTACTTC. Translation gives CASSFFRVRETQYF.

The chain recombines TRBV5-1 with TRBJ2-6, with D hard to call. The CDR3 contains 14 residues. Germline assignment: CDR1 SGHRS and CDR2 YFSETQ. The ends were cut back, 0 bases at V and 1 base at J, with 2 bases in the middle. CDR3 DNA: TGCGCCAGCAGCTTGGCGTCTGGGGCCAACGTCCTGACTTTC. The encoded protein is CASSLASGANVLTF.

The rearrangement joins TRBV19 to TRBJ1-5, with TRBD1 matching 7 bases. The V segment lost 3 bases and the J segment 6 bases; nucleotides outside the gene matches: 8. In germline, CDR1 is LNHDA, CDR2 SQIVND (reference sequence). CDR3 size: 15 residues. This CDR3 reads CASSMMGQTSQPQHF. The CDR3 coding sequence is TGTGCCAGTAGTATGATGGGACAGACGAGTCAGCCCCAGCATTTT. The full variable domain, rest sourced from reference TRBV19 and TRBJ1-5, is DGGITQSPKYLFRKEGQNVTLSCEQNLNHDAMYWYRQDPGQGLRLIYYSQIVNDFQKGDIAEGYSVSREKKESFPLTVTSAQKNPTAFYLCASSMMGQTSQPQHFGDGTRLSIL.

The V and J genes are TRBV5-1 and TRBJ2-2; 8 bases line up with TRBD2. CDR1 and CDR2 from the germline V gene are SGHRS and YFSETQ. The CDR3 has 16 residues. The trim removed 4 bases at V and 7 bases at J, leaving 12 bases unmatched. The CDR3 loop is CASSPPGGVRGGELFF. The DNA for the CDR3 is TGCGCCAGCAGCCCCCCCGGGGGGGTACGAGGCGGGGAGCTGTTTTTT.

The V gene is TRBV30, the J gene TRBJ1-4; D might be TRBD1 (6 bases). From germline, CDR1 is GTSNPN and CDR2 SVGIG (reference sequence). V lost 4 bases to trimming and J lost 8 bases, with 14 bases between them. This CDR3 region has 13 residues. CDR3 residues: CAWIGGQGEKLFF. CDR3 DNA: TGTGCCTGGATCGGGGGGCAAGGGGAAAAACTGTTTTTT.

The rearrangement joins TRBV24-1 to TRBJ2-1; TRBD2 matches at 11 bases. In germline, CDR1 is KGHDR, CDR2 SFDVKD. This CDR3 is 16 amino acids long. The trim removed 4 bases at V and 4 bases at J, leaving 5 bases unmatched. CDR3 in amino acids: CATSEPTSGSYNEQFF. For the CDR3, the DNA is TGTGCCACCAGTGAGCCTACTAGCGGGAGTTACAATGAGCAGTTCTTC.

J is TRBJ2-1 and V is TRBV19; a weak D match, TRBD2 (6 bases). CDR3 length: 17 amino acids. The V and J ends lost 2 bases and 4 bases respectively, with 18 bases between them. Germline CDR1 LNHDA, CDR2 SQIVND (reference sequence). CDR3 loop: CASSIRFREVGYNEQFF. As DNA, the CDR3 is TGTGCCAGTAGTATAAGGTTTAGGGAGGTGGGGTACAATGAGCAGTTCTTC.

The chain is built from TRBV5-1 and TRBJ2-7; 8 nucleotides agree with TRBD2. This CDR3 region has 15 residues. Germline CDR1 is SGHRS and CDR2 is YFSETQ. After removal of 4 bases from V and 0 bases from J, the junction contained 6 bases not matched to a gene. The DNA of the CDR3 is TGCGCCAGCAGCCCCATAGCGGGGAGCTCCTACGAGCAGTACTTC. Protein: CASSPIAGSSYEQYF.

The chain uses TRBV2 and TRBJ1-6; D remains ambiguous. CDR1 and CDR2 from the germline V gene are SNHLY and FYNNEI. This CDR3 region has 14 residues. Trimming shortened V by 6 bases and J by 7 bases, and 13 bases separated the two germline ends. CDR3 in DNA: TGTGCCAGCAGGGTTTCGGGTCAAAATTCACCCCTCCACTTT. It specifies CASRVSGQNSPLHF.

This chain links TRBV30 with TRBJ2-1; no firm D call. Trimming removed 2 bases from V and 4 bases from J, with 9 bases in between. The CDR3 is 13 residues long. In germline, CDR1 is GTSNPN, CDR2 SVGIG (reference sequence). The CDR3 sequence: CAWSSDFYNEQFF. Written as DNA, the CDR3 is TGTGCCTGGAGTTCCGACTTTTACAATGAGCAGTTCTTC.

This clone was counted a single time. The gene calls are TRBV7-2 and TRBJ2-5; TRBD2 might be the D (5 bases). This CDR3 comprises 13 residues. V lost 1 base to trimming and J lost 7 bases, with 10 bases between them. Germline V lookup: CDR1 SGHTA, CDR2 FQGNSA. Written as DNA, the CDR3 is TGTGCCAGCAGCTTAGGATTTCGGGGGACCCAGTACTTC. Protein sequence: CASSLGFRGTQYF.

The V call is TRBV7-8, the J call TRBJ2-1; 8 bases line up with TRBD2. Germline loops: CDR1 SGHVS, CDR2 FQNEAQ. V lost 5 bases, J lost 3 bases, and 9 bases stayed unmatched. The CDR3 spans 16 residues. In DNA, the CDR3 is TGTGCCAGCAGCGCTACACCGGGACTAGGCTACAATGAGCAGTTCTTC. Its protein product is CASSATPGLGYNEQFF. Looking up the rest from reference TRBV7-8 and TRBJ2-1 gives the full variable domain: GAGVSQSPRYKVAKRGQDVALRCDPISGHVSLFWYQQALGQGPEFLTYFQNEAQLDKSGLPSDRFFAERPEGSVSTLKIQRTQQEDSAVYLCASSATPGLGYNEQFFGPGTRLTVL.

CDR3 protein: CAIGASGSNEQFF. CDR3 nucleotide sequence: TGTGCCATCGGGGCTAGCGGGAGCAATGAGCAGTTCTTC. J is TRBJ2-1 and V is TRBV10-3, with TRBD2 identical over 10 bases. The V gene end was trimmed by 8 bases and the J gene end by 6 bases; junction bases not matched to a gene: 4. This CDR3 is 13 amino acids long. Germline-derived CDR1 and CDR2 are ENHRY and SYGVKD.

This chain uses TRBV3-1 (or the pseudogene TRBV3-2) with TRBJ1-6; the D gene is possibly TRBD1 (5 bases). The CDR3 totals 14 residues. V was trimmed by 8 bases and J by 3 bases, leaving 11 bases between them. Germline V gives CDR1 LGHDT, CDR2 YNNKEL (reference sequence). The CDR3 region is CASHGGDYNSPLHF. The CDR3 nucleotides read TGTGCCAGCCACGGAGGGGACTATAATTCACCCCTCCACTTT.

The genes are TRBV10-2 and TRBJ1-5, with TRBD1 as a possible D gene (6 bases). The germline gives CDR1 WSHSY, CDR2 SAAADI. The CDR3 runs 15 residues. V was shortened by 3 bases and J by 4 bases, with 13 bases between the two germline ends. CDR3 residues: CASSDVGAQNQPQHF. In DNA form, the CDR3 reads TGCGCCAGCAGTGACGTGGGGGCCCAGAATCAGCCCCAGCATTTT.

This clone appeared a single time. This chain uses TRBV5-8 with TRBJ2-2; 9 bases fit TRBD1. V lost 7 bases to trimming and J lost 10 bases; unmatched junction nucleotides: 14. This CDR3 is built from 15 residues. Germline V gives CDR1 SGHTS, CDR2 YDEGEE. CDR3: CASYGGQGKNKELFF. The CDR3 nucleotides are TGTGCCAGCTACGGAGGACAGGGGAAGAATAAGGAGCTGTTTTTT. The full variable domain, with the rest looked up from reference TRBV5-8 and TRBJ2-2, is EAGVTQSPTHLIKTRGQQATLRCSPISGHTSVYWYQQALGLGLQFLLWYDEGEERNRGNFPPRFSGRQFPNYSSELNVNALELEDSALYLCASYGGQGKNKELFFGEGSRLTVL.

There are a few counts of this clone. The chain recombines TRBV9 with TRBJ2-1; a possible D gene is TRBD1 (5 bases). Trimming left V 3 bases short and J 8 bases short, with 12 bases between. The V gene's germline CDR1 is SGDLS and CDR2 YYNGEE. The CDR3 consists of 13 residues. The CDR3 DNA follows: TGTGCCAGCAGCGCGGTAGACAGCGATGAGCAGTTCTTC. Translating it yields CASSAVDSDEQFF.

This clone was found once. J is TRBJ1-3 and V is TRBV7-6; D perhaps matches TRBD1 (6 bases). Trimming cost V 0 bases and J 0 bases, with 9 bases left between them. Looked up from germline, CDR1 is SGHVS and CDR2 is FNYEAQ. This CDR3 comprises 16 residues. Written as DNA, the CDR3 is TGTGCCAGCAGCTTAGCCTACAGGGACTCTGGAAACACCATATATTTT. Amino acids: CASSLAYRDSGNTIYF.

This chain connects TRBV2 to TRBJ1-5, with D perhaps matching TRBD1 (5 bases). Trimming stripped 3 bases from V and 7 bases from J, with 7 bases between. Germline CDR1 and CDR2: SNHLY and FYNNEI. The CDR3 runs to 12 residues. DNA of the CDR3: TGTGCCAGCAGTGATGGGGCGCAGCCCCAGCATTTT. Amino acid sequence: CASSDGAQPQHF.

The chain uses TRBV6-6 and TRBJ1-1, with D uncertain. V gave up 2 bases and J gave up 7 bases, with 8 bases separating them. CDR3 length equals 12 residues. Per the germline V gene, CDR1 is MNHNY and CDR2 is SVGAGI (reference sequence). CDR3 region: CASSYKEIEAFF. The CDR3 DNA follows: TGTGCCAGCAGTTACAAGGAGATTGAAGCTTTCTTT.

The J gene is TRBJ2-3, the V gene TRBV15; a possible D gene is TRBD1 (6 bases). V dropped 8 bases and J dropped 2 bases, with 11 bases sitting between them. Germline V gene lookup returns CDR1 LNHNV and CDR2 YYDKDF (reference sequence). This CDR3 has 13 residues. CDR3 residues: CATGTPNTDTQYF. The CDR3 DNA sequence: TGTGCCACCGGGACACCTAACACAGATACGCAGTATTTT.

The gene calls are TRBV6-5 and TRBJ1-4; 9 nucleotides match TRBD1. The CDR3 length is 15 residues. Germline CDR1 is MNHEY and CDR2 is SVGAGI. V shed 5 bases and J 10 bases; nucleotides not matched to a gene: 11. CDR3 loop: CASSPNSGQGGKLFF. The CDR3 nucleotides read TGTGCCAGCAGTCCGAATTCGGGACAGGGCGGAAAACTGTTTTTT.